This T cell receptor beta chain was observed in a study of shared clonotypes between healthy human individuals. Of note for this clone: Its antigen is currently unknown.

This CDR3 contains 17 residues. The V and J ends lost 3 bases and 3 bases, in that order; junction bases with no gene match: 10. Germline loops: CDR1 LGHNA, CDR2 YNFKEQ. Study outcomes and limitations: Sampling covered blood only; tissue repertoires likely differ. Shared clonotypes: roughly 4.7% naive CD4, roughly 4% naive CD8, around 2.2% memory CD4, approximately 0.41% memory CD8.

Sequencing was performed with immunoSEQ multiplex PCR; in TCRdb, only in-frame clones are kept and a portion is missing. This sample carries a few million clones, under 95% of them seen once, and the ten largest clones take approximately 0.39%. Splitting the CD4+ cells yielded a CD45RA+ naive subset and a CD45RA-negative memory subset. This sequence was found in a man younger than 30 in good health. Some clones in this sample may be carry-over from other donors' samples. The V gene is TRBV4-2, the J gene TRBJ2-3; the match to TRBD2 covers 9 bases. The specimen sequenced was naive CD4+ T cells from PBMCs. The subset is: CD45RA+ positively selected. The DNA for the CDR3 is TGTGCCAGCAGCCATCCCATCCTAGCGGGGTCAACAGATACGCAGTATTTT. Translating it yields CASSHPILAGSTDTQYF.